This passage covers 16 T cell receptor beta chains from one sample sequenced in a study of blood T cell repertoires in COVID-19. Data came from immunoSEQ multiplex PCR; TCRdb stores just in-frame clones and leaves some out. The sample has around 160,000 clones, more than 90% seen once; the top ten hold 18%. Sequenced: peripheral blood. The source of these receptors is a man in his sixties with active or convalescent COVID-19.

This clone was seen once. The chain links TRBV27 to TRBJ2-7; unclear D gene. This CDR3 is built from 15 residues. V lost 4 bases and J lost 2, with 15 bases in between. Germline CDR1 is MNHEY and CDR2 is SMNVEV (reference sequence). CDR3 amino acids: CASSSPESTPYEQYF. The CDR3 nucleotides read TGTGCCAGCAGTTCCCCAGAAAGTACACCCTACGAGCAGTACTTC.

The V call is TRBV7-9, the J call TRBJ1-2; D gene unclear. Trimming took off 6 bases at V and 4 bases at J, with 15 bases between the two ends. The CDR3 consists of 14 residues. Germline values: CDR1 SEHNR, CDR2 FQNEAQ (reference sequence). Here the CDR3 DNA reads TGTGCCAGCAGTTCGACACGCCGAAGCTATGGCTACACCTTC. This codes for CASSSTRRSYGYTF.

V gene TRBV19 combines with J gene TRBJ1-1; D possibly corresponds to TRBD1 (5 bases). The CDR3 is 14 amino acids. Germline CDR1 LNHDA, CDR2 SQIVND (reference sequence). V lost 7 bases and J 1 base, leaving 13 bases between the germline ends. The CDR3 here is CASTLRVSNTEAFF. The CDR3, as DNA: TGTGCCAGTACCCTCAGGGTGTCGAACACTGAAGCTTTCTTT.

The rearrangement uses TRBV10-1 and TRBJ2-1; D possibly corresponds to TRBD2 (7 bases). CDR3 length: 14 amino acids. Trimming removed 3 bases from V and 6 bases from J, with 12 bases in between. Germline V gives CDR1 WNHNN, CDR2 SYGVQD (reference sequence). CDR3 in amino acids: CASSDGGARNEQFF. The DNA for the CDR3 is TGCGCCAGCAGTGATGGGGGGGCGCGCAATGAGCAGTTCTTC.

The J gene is TRBJ2-7, the V gene TRBV7-2; maybe TRBD1 (5 bases). The germline CDR1 and CDR2 sequences are SGHTA and FQGNSA. The V gene lost 0 bases and the J gene lost 2 bases, with 5 bases spanning the gap. This CDR3 contains 13 residues. For the CDR3, the DNA is TGTGCCAGCAGCTTAGCCAGGGCCTACGAGCAGTACTTC. It yields the protein CASSLARAYEQYF. Full variable domain (rest looked up from reference TRBV7-2 and TRBJ2-7): GAGVSQSPSNKVTEKGKDVELRCDPISGHTALYWYRQSLGQGLEFLIYFQGNSAPDKSGLPSDRFSAERTGGSVSTLTIQRTQQEDSAVYLCASSLARAYEQYFGPGTRLTVT.

This clone was detected a few times. The chain couples TRBV6-5 to TRBJ2-7; possibly TRBD1 for D (6 bases). Trimming took 8 bases from V and 2 from J, leaving 16 bases between them. The CDR3 loop spans 14 amino acids. In germline, CDR1 is MNHEY, CDR2 SVGAGI. CDR3 sequence reads: CASLPSWDTYEQYF. CDR3 DNA sequence: TGTGCCAGCTTACCGTCCTGGGACACCTACGAGCAGTACTTC.

The J gene is TRBJ2-1, the V gene TRBV5-4, with 8 positions matching TRBD1. Germline CDR1 and CDR2: SGHNT and YYREEE (reference sequence). The trim removed 4 bases at V and 5 bases at J, leaving 11 bases unmatched. CDR3 length: 16 residues. CDR3 coding DNA: TGTGCCAGCAGCGGCGACAGGGGCGCGAGGGACAATGAGCAGTTCTTC. Protein sequence: CASSGDRGARDNEQFF.

The chain employs TRBV6-5 and TRBJ1-5; 9 nucleotides align to TRBD1. Germline V gene data show CDR1 as MNHEY and CDR2 as SVGAGI. J gave up 16 bases and V 8 bases, and 12 bases lay outside the gene matches. The CDR3 covers 12 residues. The CDR3 sequence: CASGKTGTGTHF. CDR3 DNA: TGTGCCAGCGGAAAAACCGGGACAGGGACACATTTT.

This CDR3 reads CASSNGAGWSSYEQYF. The CDR3 region has the DNA TGTGCCAGCAGCAACGGTGCGGGATGGAGCTCCTACGAGCAGTACTTC. The chain uses TRBV7-9 and TRBJ2-7; a weak D match, TRBD2 (6 bases). The CDR3 spans 16 residues. Germline values: CDR1 SEHNR, CDR2 FQNEAQ (reference sequence). The V gene lost 5 bases and the J gene lost 0 bases, with 17 bases spanning the gap.

The V call is TRBV5-1, the J call TRBJ2-7, with unresolved D. Trimming stripped 1 base from V and 2 bases from J, with 10 bases between. Germline-derived CDR1 and CDR2 are SGHRS and YFSETQ. This CDR3 spans 14 amino acids. Here the CDR3 reads CASSLLVPTYEQYF. DNA for the CDR3: TGCGCCAGCAGCTTGTTAGTGCCTACCTACGAGCAGTACTTC.

This clone was recorded a few times. CDR3 sequence (DNA): TGCGCCAGCAGTGGGCGGGAGGGCCGCGGCGGGGAGCTGTTTTTT. Translated: CASSGREGRGGELFF. The chain recombines TRBV5-1 with TRBJ2-2; the match to TRBD2 covers 9 bases. This CDR3 has 15 amino acids. Trimming removed 5 bases from V and 7 bases from J; junction bases left unmatched: 9. CDR1 is SGHRS, CDR2 YFSETQ, per germline.

The V and J genes are TRBV4-1 and TRBJ1-4; 8 nucleotides line up with TRBD1. This CDR3 has 16 amino acids. After removal of 1 base from V and 7 bases from J, the junction contained 8 bases not matched to a gene. CDR1 is MGHRA, CDR2 YSYEKL, per germline. The CDR3 protein is CASSQGTQGVREKLFF. DNA for the CDR3: TGCGCCAGCAGCCAAGGTACACAGGGGGTACGTGAAAAACTGTTTTTT.

V and J are TRBV27 and TRBJ2-1; TRBD2 matches 8 bases. The germline CDR1 and CDR2 sequences are MNHEY and SMNVEV (reference sequence). V was clipped by 6 bases and J by 0 bases; unmatched bases: 4. The CDR3 extends over 15 amino acids. In DNA form, the CDR3 reads TGTGCCAGCAGCAGGAGCGGGAGCTCCTACAATGAGCAGTTCTTC. Translated, it gives CASSRSGSSYNEQFF.

The count of this clone is one. V usage is TRBV6-5 and J usage is TRBJ1-2; 7 positions agree with TRBD1. CDR1 is MNHEY, CDR2 SVGAGI, per germline. The trim removed 6 bases at V and 0 bases at J, leaving 7 bases unmatched. This CDR3 is 15 amino acids long. The CDR3 loop is CASRTGRTPNYGYTF. CDR3 DNA: TGTGCCAGCAGGACAGGGAGGACCCCTAACTATGGCTACACCTTC.

The genes are TRBV4-2 and TRBJ1-1; possible D gene TRBD1, 6 bases. CDR3 length: 20 amino acids. Between the trimmed V and J ends, which lost 0 bases and 1 base, there was a span of 24 bases. Germline V lookup: CDR1 LGHNA, CDR2 YNFKEQ. CDR3 nucleotide sequence: TGTGCCAGCAGCCAAGAGCCGATTGTTGGTCTGGTGGGGGCGAACACTGAAGCTTTCTTT. Translated: CASSQEPIVGLVGANTEAFF.

This clone was found a few times. CDR3 coding DNA: TGTGCCAGCAGCCGCCGGGACAGAAACTATGGCTACACCTTC. It specifies CASSRRDRNYGYTF. V gene TRBV5-8 combines with J gene TRBJ1-2; TRBD1 agrees at 7 bases. The germline gives CDR1 SGHTS, CDR2 YDEGEE. The V and J ends lost 4 bases and 2 bases, in that order; junction bases with no gene match: 5. The CDR3 has 14 residues.